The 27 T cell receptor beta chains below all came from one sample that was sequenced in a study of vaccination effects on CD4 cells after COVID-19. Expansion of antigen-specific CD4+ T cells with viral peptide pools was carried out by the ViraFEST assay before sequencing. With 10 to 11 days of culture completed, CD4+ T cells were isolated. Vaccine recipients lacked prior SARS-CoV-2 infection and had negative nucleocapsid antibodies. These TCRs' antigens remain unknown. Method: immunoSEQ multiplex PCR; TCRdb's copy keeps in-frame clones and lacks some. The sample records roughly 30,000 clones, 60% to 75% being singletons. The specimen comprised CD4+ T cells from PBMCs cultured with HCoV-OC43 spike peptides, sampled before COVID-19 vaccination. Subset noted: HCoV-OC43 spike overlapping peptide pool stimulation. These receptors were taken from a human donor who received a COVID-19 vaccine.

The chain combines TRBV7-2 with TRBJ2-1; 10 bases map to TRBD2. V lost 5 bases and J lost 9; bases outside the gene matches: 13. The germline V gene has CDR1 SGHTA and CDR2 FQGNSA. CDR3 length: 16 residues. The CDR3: CASSGRPAGGKGEQFF. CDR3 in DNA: TGTGCCAGCAGCGGCCGTCCAGCGGGGGGGAAGGGTGAGCAGTTCTTC.

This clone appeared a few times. The CDR3 reads CASSLSLQGIGTGELFF. In nucleotides, the CDR3 is TGTGCCAGCAGTTTATCGTTACAGGGGATTGGCACCGGGGAGCTGTTTTTT. The rearrangement uses TRBV27 and TRBJ2-2, with 7 bases aligning to TRBD1. V was clipped by 0 bases and J by 4 bases; unmatched bases: 8. Germline CDR1 reads MNHEY; CDR2 reads SMNVEV (reference sequence). The CDR3 consists of 17 residues.

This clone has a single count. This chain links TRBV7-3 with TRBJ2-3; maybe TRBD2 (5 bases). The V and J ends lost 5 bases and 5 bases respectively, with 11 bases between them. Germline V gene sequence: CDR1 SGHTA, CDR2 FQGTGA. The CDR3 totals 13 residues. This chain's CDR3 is CASSPTREDTQYF. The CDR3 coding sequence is TGTGCCAGCAGCCCCACTAGGGAAGATACGCAGTATTTT.

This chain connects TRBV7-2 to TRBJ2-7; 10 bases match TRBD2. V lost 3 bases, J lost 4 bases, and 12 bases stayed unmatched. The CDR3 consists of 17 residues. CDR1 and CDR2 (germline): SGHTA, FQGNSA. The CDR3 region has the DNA TGTGCCAGCAGCTTTTGGGTTCTAGCGGGGGATTCGTACGAGCAGTACTTC. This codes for CASSFWVLAGDSYEQYF.

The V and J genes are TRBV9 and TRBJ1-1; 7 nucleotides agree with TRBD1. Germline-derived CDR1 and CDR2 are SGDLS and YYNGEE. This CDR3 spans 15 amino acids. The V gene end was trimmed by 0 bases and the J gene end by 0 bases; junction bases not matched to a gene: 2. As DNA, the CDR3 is TGTGCCAGCAGCGTAGAGGGACAGTTGAACACTGAAGCTTTCTTT. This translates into CASSVEGQLNTEAFF.

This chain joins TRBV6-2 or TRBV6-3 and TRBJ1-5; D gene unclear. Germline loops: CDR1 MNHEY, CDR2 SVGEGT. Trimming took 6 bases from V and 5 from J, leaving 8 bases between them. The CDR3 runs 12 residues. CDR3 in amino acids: CASSARDQPQHF. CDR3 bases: TGTGCCAGCAGCGCAAGAGATCAGCCCCAGCATTTT.

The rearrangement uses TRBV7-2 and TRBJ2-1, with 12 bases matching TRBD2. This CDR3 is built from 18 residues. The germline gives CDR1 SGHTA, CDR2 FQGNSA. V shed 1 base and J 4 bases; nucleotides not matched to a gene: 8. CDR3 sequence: CASSLVPGLAGEYNEQFF. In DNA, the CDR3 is TGTGCCAGCAGCTTAGTCCCGGGACTAGCGGGTGAATACAATGAGCAGTTCTTC.

CDR3 bases: TGTGCCAGTAGCCTAGGGCGTTACTATGGCTACACCTTC. Translated: CASSLGRYYGYTF. The chain joins TRBV19 to TRBJ1-2, with D unresolved. Between the trimmed V and J ends, which lost 6 bases and 3 bases, there was a span of 11 bases. The germline gives CDR1 LNHDA, CDR2 SQIVND (reference sequence). The CDR3 contains 13 residues.

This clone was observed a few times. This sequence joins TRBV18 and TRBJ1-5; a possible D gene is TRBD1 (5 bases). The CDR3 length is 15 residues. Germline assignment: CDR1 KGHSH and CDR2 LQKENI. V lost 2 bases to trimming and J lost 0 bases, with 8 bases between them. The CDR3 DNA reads TGTGCCAGCTCACCAGAGGGACCTAGCAATCAGCCCCAGCATTTT. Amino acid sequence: CASSPEGPSNQPQHF.

CDR3: CASSQVARRTVRNEQFF. CDR3 in DNA: TGTGCCAGCAGCCAAGTCGCCCGCCGGACAGTCCGCAATGAGCAGTTCTTC. V usage is TRBV11-2 and J usage is TRBJ2-1, with a weak D call TRBD1 (6 bases). V lost 5 bases to trimming and J lost 6 bases, with 23 bases between them. Per germline, CDR1 SGHAT and CDR2 FQNNGV. The CDR3 consists of 17 residues.

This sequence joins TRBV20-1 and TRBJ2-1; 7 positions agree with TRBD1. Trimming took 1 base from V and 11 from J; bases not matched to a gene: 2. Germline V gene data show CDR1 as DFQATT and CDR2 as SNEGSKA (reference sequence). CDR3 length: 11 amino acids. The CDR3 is CSARVGQKQFF. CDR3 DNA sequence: TGCAGTGCTAGAGTGGGACAGAAGCAGTTCTTC.

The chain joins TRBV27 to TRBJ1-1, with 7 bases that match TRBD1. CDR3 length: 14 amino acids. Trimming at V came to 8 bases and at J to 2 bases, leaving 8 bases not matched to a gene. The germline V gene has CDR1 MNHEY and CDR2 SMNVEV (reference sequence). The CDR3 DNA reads TGTGCCAGCCTACGGACAGGACCTAACACTGAAGCTTTCTTT. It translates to CASLRTGPNTEAFF.

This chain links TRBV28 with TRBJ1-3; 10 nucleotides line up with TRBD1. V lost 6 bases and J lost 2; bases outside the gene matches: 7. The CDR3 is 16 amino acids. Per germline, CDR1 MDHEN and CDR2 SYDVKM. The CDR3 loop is CASSSTGTGAGNTIYF. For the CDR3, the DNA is TGTGCCAGCAGCTCCACCGGGACAGGGGCTGGAAACACCATATATTTT.

As DNA, the CDR3 is TGCGCCAGCAGCCAAGTCCCGAACACCGGGGAGCTGTTTTTT. Translated: CASSQVPNTGELFF. V is TRBV4-3 and J is TRBJ2-2; D is uncertain. V lost 1 base and J 0 bases, leaving 3 bases between the germline ends. This CDR3 spans 14 amino acids. Germline CDR1 and CDR2: LGHNA and YSLEER.

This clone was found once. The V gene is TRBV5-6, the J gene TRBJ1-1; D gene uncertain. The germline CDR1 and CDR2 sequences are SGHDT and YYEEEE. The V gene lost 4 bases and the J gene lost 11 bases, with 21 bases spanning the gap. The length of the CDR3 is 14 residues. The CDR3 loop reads CASSGPGRKGDAFF. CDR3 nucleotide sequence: TGTGCCAGCAGCGGCCCGGGAAGAAAAGGAGATGCTTTCTTT.

The CDR3 region has the DNA TGTGCCTGGAGTGTATCATTGGCTCAGCCCCAGCATTTT. Encoded protein: CAWSVSLAQPQHF. The V and J genes are TRBV30 and TRBJ1-5; D uncertain. Germline V gene sequence: CDR1 GTSNPN, CDR2 SVGIG (reference sequence). V shed 0 bases and J shed 6 bases, with 9 bases lying between them. The CDR3 is made up of 13 amino acids.

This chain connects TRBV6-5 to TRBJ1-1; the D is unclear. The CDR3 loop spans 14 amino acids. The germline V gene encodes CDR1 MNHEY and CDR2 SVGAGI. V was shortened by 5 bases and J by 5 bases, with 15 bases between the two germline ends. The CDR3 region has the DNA TGTGCCAGCAGTCCCCTCCGGTTGAGAACTGAAGCTTTCTTT. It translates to CASSPLRLRTEAFF.

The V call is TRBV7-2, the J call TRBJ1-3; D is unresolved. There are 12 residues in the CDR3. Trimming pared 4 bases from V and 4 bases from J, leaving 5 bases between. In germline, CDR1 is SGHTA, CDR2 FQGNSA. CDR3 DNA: TGTGCCAGCAGCTCTCAGGGAAACACCATATATTTT. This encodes CASSSQGNTIYF.

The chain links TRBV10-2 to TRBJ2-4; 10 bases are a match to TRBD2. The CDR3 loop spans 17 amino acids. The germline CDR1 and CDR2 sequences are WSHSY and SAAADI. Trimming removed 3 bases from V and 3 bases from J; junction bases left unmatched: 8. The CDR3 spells CASSDTGLADYKNIQYF. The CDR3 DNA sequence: TGCGCCAGCAGTGATACCGGACTAGCGGACTACAAAAACATTCAGTACTTC.

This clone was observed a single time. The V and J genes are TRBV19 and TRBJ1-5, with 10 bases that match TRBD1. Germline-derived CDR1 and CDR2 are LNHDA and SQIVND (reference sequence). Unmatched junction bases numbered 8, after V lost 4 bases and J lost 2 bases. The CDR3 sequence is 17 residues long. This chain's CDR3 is CASSTGTGVPGNQPQHF. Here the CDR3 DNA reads TGTGCCAGTAGTACCGGGACAGGGGTTCCTGGCAATCAGCCCCAGCATTTT.

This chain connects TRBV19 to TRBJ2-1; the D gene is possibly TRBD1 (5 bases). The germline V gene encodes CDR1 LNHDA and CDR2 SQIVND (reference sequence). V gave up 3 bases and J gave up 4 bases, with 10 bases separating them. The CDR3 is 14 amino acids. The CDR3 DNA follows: TGTGCCAGTAGTATGGGGCAGAGTTACAATGAGCAGTTCTTC. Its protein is CASSMGQSYNEQFF.

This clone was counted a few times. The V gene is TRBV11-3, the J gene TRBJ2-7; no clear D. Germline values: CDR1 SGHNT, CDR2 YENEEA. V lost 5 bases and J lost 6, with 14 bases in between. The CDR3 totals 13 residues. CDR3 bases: TGTGCCAGCAGCCCCTGGCCTCAACGCGAGCAGTACTTC. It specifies CASSPWPQREQYF.

This CDR3 reads CASRETGTGGMNTEAFF. In DNA form, the CDR3 reads TGTGCCAGTAGGGAAACCGGGACAGGGGGCATGAACACTGAAGCTTTCTTT. The chain is built from TRBV19 and TRBJ1-1; TRBD1 matches 12 bases. V lost 6 bases, J lost 0 bases, and 8 bases stayed unmatched. CDR3 length: 17 residues. Germline V gene data show CDR1 as LNHDA and CDR2 as SQIVND (reference sequence).

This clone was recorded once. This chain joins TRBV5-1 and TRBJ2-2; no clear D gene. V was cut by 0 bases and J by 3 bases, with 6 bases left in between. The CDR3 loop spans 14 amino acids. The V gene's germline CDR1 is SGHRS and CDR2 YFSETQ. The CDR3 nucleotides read TGCGCCAGCAGCTTGGCCTCGGACACCGGGGAGCTGTTTTTT. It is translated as CASSLASDTGELFF. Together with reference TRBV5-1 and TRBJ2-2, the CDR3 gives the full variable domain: KAGVTQTPRYLIKTRGQQVTLSCSPISGHRSVSWYQQTPGQGLQFLFEYFSETQRNKGNFPGRFSGRQFSNSRSEMNVSTLELGDSALYLCASSLASDTGELFFGEGSRLTVL.

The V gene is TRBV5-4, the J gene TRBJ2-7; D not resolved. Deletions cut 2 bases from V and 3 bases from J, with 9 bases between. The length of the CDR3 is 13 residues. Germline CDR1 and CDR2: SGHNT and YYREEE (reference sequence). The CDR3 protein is CASSLDPDYEQYF. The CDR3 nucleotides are TGTGCCAGCAGCTTAGACCCGGACTACGAGCAGTACTTC.

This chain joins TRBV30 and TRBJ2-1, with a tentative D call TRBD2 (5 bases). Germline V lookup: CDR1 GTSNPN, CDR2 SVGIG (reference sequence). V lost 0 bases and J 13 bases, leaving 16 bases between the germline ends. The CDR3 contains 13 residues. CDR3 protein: CAWSVLREGHQFF. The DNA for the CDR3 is TGTGCCTGGAGTGTACTTCGTGAGGGCCACCAGTTCTTC.

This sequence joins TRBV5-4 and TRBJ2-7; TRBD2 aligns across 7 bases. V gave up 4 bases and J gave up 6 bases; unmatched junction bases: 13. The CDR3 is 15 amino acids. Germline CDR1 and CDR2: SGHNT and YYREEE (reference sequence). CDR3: CASSAPGLPEGEQYF. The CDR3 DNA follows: TGTGCCAGCAGCGCCCCGGGACTACCGGAAGGCGAGCAGTACTTC.